The source of this T cell receptor (beta chain) is a study of blood T cell repertoires in COVID-19. About the research overall: The origin of the acute and convalescent COVID-19 samples was the United States, Italy and Spain. Sources were T cells, B-cell-depleted T cells, or PBMCs; the material itself was cDNA or gDNA.

Original processing notes: By means of reference gene primer amplification, nucleated cell counts were estimated. TCRdb keeps only in-frame clones here, not all; method: immunoSEQ multiplex PCR. That table supplies the V and J calls and clone size; D and trimming were determined from the DNA. This sample carries about 380,000 clones, roughly 85% of them seen once, and the ten largest clones take roughly 3.6%. A few counts support this clone. The CDR3 runs to 13 residues. Germline V gene data show CDR1 as SGHRS and CDR2 as YFSETQ. The germline V and J ends were trimmed by 0 bases and 6 bases, with 10 bases remaining between them.

The source of this sequence is a woman between 18 and 29 years old with acute or convalescent COVID-19. Material: peripheral blood. The V gene is TRBV5-1, the J gene TRBJ2-7; D perhaps matches TRBD1 (5 bases). The DNA for the CDR3 is TGCGCCAGCAGCTTGGAAGGGGCCCCCGAGCAGTACTTC. This sequence encodes CASSLEGAPEQYF.